This passage covers 30 T cell receptor beta chains from one sample sequenced in a study of blood T cell repertoires in COVID-19. Profiling relied on immunoSEQ multiplex PCR, and the TCRdb table lists in-frame clones only, not all of them. The sample records 120,000 to 150,000 clones, under 90% being singletons. Sequenced input: peripheral blood. The receptor source for this set is a human donor in a cohort sampled during active COVID-19.

The CDR3 coding sequence is TGTGCCAGCAGTTTTACAGGGGGTAACACTGAAGCTTTCTTT. This translates into CASSFTGGNTEAFF. The chain has TRBV28 and TRBJ1-1, with 8 bases lining up with TRBD1. The V gene end was trimmed by 3 bases and the J gene end by 2 bases; junction bases not matched to a gene: 2. CDR3 size: 14 residues. Germline V lookup: CDR1 MDHEN, CDR2 SYDVKM.

V is TRBV24-1 and J is TRBJ2-1; TRBD2 aligns across 8 bases. The CDR3 extends over 18 amino acids. The germline CDR1 and CDR2 sequences are KGHDR and SFDVKD. Unmatched junction bases numbered 15, after V lost 0 bases and J lost 9 bases. The CDR3 DNA follows: TGTGCCACCAGTGATTTGTCGGCGGGGGGCTCGCTGGGAGGTGAGCAGTTCTTC. Translating gives CATSDLSAGGSLGGEQFF.

The rearrangement joins TRBV5-4 to TRBJ2-5; no firm D call. V was shortened by 4 bases and J by 1 base, with 8 bases between the two germline ends. This CDR3 contains 13 residues. Per the germline V gene, CDR1 is SGHNT and CDR2 is YYREEE (reference sequence). The CDR3 region has the DNA TGTGCCAGCAGCCACCGGTTCCAAGAGACCCAGTACTTC. This codes for CASSHRFQETQYF.

Here the CDR3 reads CASSMEPGQGTEAFF. CDR3 coding DNA: TGTGCCAGTAGTATGGAACCGGGACAGGGAACTGAAGCTTTCTTT. The chain joins TRBV19 to TRBJ1-1, with 9 bases matching TRBD1. Germline values: CDR1 LNHDA, CDR2 SQIVND (reference sequence). The V and J ends lost 3 bases and 5 bases, in that order; junction bases with no gene match: 7. This CDR3 has 15 residues.

The gene calls are TRBV6-5 and TRBJ1-1; no clear D gene. The CDR3 sequence is 13 residues long. V was clipped by 8 bases and J by 5 bases, with 15 bases between them. Germline CDR1 reads MNHEY; CDR2 reads SVGAGI. This CDR3 is CASFLEFITEAFF. DNA of the CDR3: TGTGCCAGCTTTCTAGAGTTCATAACTGAAGCTTTCTTT.

The V call is TRBV7-2, the J call TRBJ2-3; TRBD2 might be the D (7 bases). CDR3 size: 15 residues. V lost 0 bases, J lost 4 bases, and 11 bases lay in between. Looked up from germline, CDR1 is SGHTA and CDR2 is FQGNSA. Here the CDR3 reads CASSLAGGPSDTQYF. The CDR3 DNA reads TGTGCCAGCAGCTTAGCGGGGGGGCCGTCAGATACGCAGTATTTT.

The J gene is TRBJ2-4, the V gene TRBV11-3, with unresolved D. V gave up 6 bases and J gave up 6 bases, with 9 bases separating them. The CDR3 covers 12 residues. Germline CDR1 and CDR2: SGHNT and YENEEA. CDR3 sequence: CASSEVGNIQYF. DNA of the CDR3: TGTGCCAGCAGTGAGGTTGGAAACATTCAGTACTTC.

The CDR3 DNA reads as TGCAGCGTTGGAGGTGGGACAGGCCTCATGGATGGCTACACCTTC. The encoded protein is CSVGGGTGLMDGYTF. The chain is built from TRBV29-1 and TRBJ1-2; 8 bases are a match to TRBD1. The J segment lost 6 bases and the V segment lost 4 bases, leaving 13 bases of the junction unmatched. The CDR3 length is 15 residues. Germline lookup yields CDR1 SQVTM and CDR2 ANQGSEA.

There are a few counts of this clone. The chain joins TRBV28 to TRBJ1-2; perhaps TRBD1 as D (5 bases). With 5 bases removed from V and 6 bases from J, the gap between germline ends came to 7 bases. The V gene's germline CDR1 is MDHEN and CDR2 SYDVKM. CDR3 length: 11 residues. Here the CDR3 reads CASSPRDGYTF. The CDR3 DNA reads TGTGCCAGCAGTCCCAGGGATGGCTACACCTTC.

The chain is built from TRBV3-1 (or the pseudogene TRBV3-2) and TRBJ2-3; tentatively, D is TRBD1 (6 bases). The CDR3 is 16 amino acids. Germline CDR1 reads LGHDT; CDR2 reads YNNKEL (reference sequence). The ends were cut back, 3 bases at V and 1 base at J, with 14 bases in the middle. This CDR3 reads CASSHEKTGRTDTQYF. The CDR3 region has the DNA TGTGCCAGCAGCCACGAAAAAACAGGGCGCACAGATACGCAGTATTTT.

The rearrangement joins TRBV5-1 to TRBJ1-4, with 7 bases identical to TRBD1. This CDR3 is 16 amino acids long. Germline CDR1 is SGHRS and CDR2 is YFSETQ. J was trimmed by 7 bases and V by 3 bases; bases with no gene match: 12. The CDR3 coding sequence is TGCGCCAGCAGCTGGGGAGACAGGGAAGAAGGTGAAAAACTGTTTTTT. It codes for CASSWGDREEGEKLFF.

The genes are TRBV7-2 and TRBJ2-7, with TRBD2 matching over 8 bases. The trim removed 4 bases at V and 6 bases at J, leaving 8 bases unmatched. Germline assignment: CDR1 SGHTA and CDR2 FQGNSA. This CDR3 is built from 14 residues. CDR3 coding DNA: TGTGCCAGCAGCTCGGGGGGGGGCCGGTCCGAGCAGTACTTC. Translation: CASSSGGGRSEQYF.

The chain links TRBV19 to TRBJ1-2; 8 bases line up with TRBD1. Germline loops: CDR1 LNHDA, CDR2 SQIVND (reference sequence). The V and J ends lost 7 bases and 6 bases, in that order; junction bases with no gene match: 10. The CDR3 runs to 14 residues. The CDR3 DNA reads as TGTGCCAGTACCTCCTCGACAGGGGAGGATGGCTACACCTTC. Amino acids: CASTSSTGEDGYTF.

The rearrangement joins TRBV29-1 to TRBJ2-3, with D possibly matching TRBD2 (8 bases). Trimming took off 4 bases at V and 5 bases at J, with 16 bases between the two ends. The CDR3 runs to 14 residues. Germline-derived CDR1 and CDR2 are SQVTM and ANQGSEA. CDR3: CSVGTGAGGDTQYF. The DNA for the CDR3 is TGCAGCGTTGGCACAGGGGCGGGGGGAGATACGCAGTATTTT.

The chain joins TRBV28 to TRBJ1-2, with D possibly being TRBD1 (6 bases). The V gene's germline CDR1 is MDHEN and CDR2 SYDVKM. V was cut by 1 base and J by 6 bases, with 12 bases left in between. The length of the CDR3 is 14 residues. CDR3 residues: CASSLYRGSHGYTF. The CDR3 DNA reads as TGTGCCAGCAGTTTATATAGGGGGTCGCATGGCTACACCTTC.

This sequence joins TRBV7-3 and TRBJ2-1; 7 nucleotides line up with TRBD1. V lost 7 bases to trimming and J lost 9 bases; unmatched junction nucleotides: 12. CDR1 is SGHTA, CDR2 FQGTGA, per germline. CDR3 size: 14 residues. The CDR3 loop is CASNQQGRGGEQFF. The CDR3 bases are TGTGCCAGCAACCAACAGGGGCGCGGCGGTGAGCAGTTCTTC.

V is TRBV7-2 and J is TRBJ2-7; weak D call: TRBD2 (5 bases). CDR1 and CDR2 (germline): SGHTA, FQGNSA. CDR3 length equals 13 residues. Trimming stripped 1 base from V and 4 bases from J, with 8 bases between. The CDR3: CASSLEAAYEQYF. As DNA, the CDR3 is TGTGCCAGCAGCTTAGAAGCGGCTTACGAGCAGTACTTC. Together with reference TRBV7-2 and TRBJ2-7, the CDR3 gives the full variable domain: GAGVSQSPSNKVTEKGKDVELRCDPISGHTALYWYRQSLGQGLEFLIYFQGNSAPDKSGLPSDRFSAERTGGSVSTLTIQRTQQEDSAVYLCASSLEAAYEQYFGPGTRLTVT.

This clone was seen a few times. The rearrangement uses TRBV7-2 and TRBJ1-6, with 7 bases fitting TRBD1. This CDR3 is built from 18 residues. Germline V gene lookup returns CDR1 SGHTA and CDR2 FQGNSA. The V segment lost 5 bases and the J segment 9 bases; nucleotides outside the gene matches: 19. CDR3 sequence (DNA): TGTGCCAGCAGCGCGACCAGGGGGTCGGTAGGAGGCAGTTCACCCCTCCACTTT. Translating gives CASSATRGSVGGSSPLHF.

This chain uses TRBV12-3 or TRBV12-4 with TRBJ1-1; D unclear. This CDR3 has 11 residues. Between the trimmed V and J ends, which lost 7 bases and 5 bases, there was a span of 8 bases. CDR3 in amino acids: CASTPGTEAFF. CDR3 nucleotides: TGTGCCAGCACTCCCGGTACTGAAGCTTTCTTT.

The genes are TRBV11-2 and TRBJ2-1; 8 bases agree with TRBD2. The CDR3 has 16 residues. Looked up from germline, CDR1 is SGHAT and CDR2 is FQNNGV. J gave up 5 bases and V 3 bases, and 9 bases lay outside the gene matches. CDR3 nucleotides: TGTGCCAGCAGCTTCCTTAGCGGGGTGAAGAACAATGAGCAGTTCTTC. It translates to CASSFLSGVKNNEQFF.

This rearrangement joins TRBV21-1 to TRBJ1-5; TRBD1, the table's D call, was not compared with the DNA. TRBV21-1 is deemed a pseudogene. The CDR3 consists of 15 residues. The CDR3: CASSAGQYSNQPQHF. The CDR3 DNA follows: TGTGCCAGCAGCGCAGGACAGTATAGCAATCAGCCCCAGCATTTT.

The V call is TRBV7-9, the J call TRBJ2-1; D is possibly TRBD1 (7 bases). CDR3 length equals 15 residues. With 7 bases removed from V and 3 bases from J, the gap between germline ends came to 16 bases. The germline V gene encodes CDR1 SEHNR and CDR2 FQNEAQ (reference sequence). CDR3 protein: CASIPGGQFYNEQFF. Written as DNA, the CDR3 is TGTGCCAGCATCCCCGGGGGACAGTTCTACAATGAGCAGTTCTTC.

This clone showed up just once. V and J are TRBV6-5 and TRBJ1-4, with 7 positions matching TRBD1. The J segment lost 8 bases and the V segment lost 2 bases, leaving 2 bases of the junction unmatched. This CDR3 has 13 residues. CDR1 and CDR2 (germline): MNHEY, SVGAGI. CDR3 DNA: TGTGCCAGCAGTTACGCCAGGGGGGAAAAACTGTTTTTT. Translating it yields CASSYARGEKLFF.

This chain uses TRBV5-8 with TRBJ2-2; TRBD1 matches at 8 bases. The CDR3 loop spans 16 amino acids. V lost 2 bases to trimming and J lost 2 bases; unmatched junction nucleotides: 5. Germline V lookup: CDR1 SGHTS, CDR2 YDEGEE. CDR3 in amino acids: CASSLVGQGNTGELFF. CDR3 sequence (DNA): TGTGCCAGCAGCTTAGTTGGACAGGGTAACACCGGGGAGCTGTTTTTT.

This clone has a handful of counts. The gene calls are TRBV11-2 and TRBJ2-5, with 9 bases identical to TRBD2. V trimming: 1 base; J trimming: 5 bases; junction bases outside the gene matches: 2. Per the germline V gene, CDR1 is SGHAT and CDR2 is FQNNGV. The CDR3 consists of 14 residues. Here the CDR3 reads CASSLVGLAETQYF. DNA for the CDR3: TGTGCCAGCAGCTTAGTAGGACTAGCGGAGACCCAGTACTTC.

This rearrangement joins TRBV18 to TRBJ1-1; D is ambiguous. The V and J ends lost 5 bases and 4 bases respectively, with 11 bases between them. The CDR3 length is 13 residues. CDR1 and CDR2 from the germline V gene are KGHSH and LQKENI. This chain's CDR3 is CASSGEGGTEAFF. The CDR3 DNA is TGTGCCAGCTCAGGGGAGGGAGGCACTGAAGCTTTCTTT.

The chain carries TRBV28 and TRBJ2-3; weak D call: TRBD2 (5 bases). Deletions cut 5 bases from V and 4 bases from J, with 13 bases between. This CDR3 comprises 14 residues. Germline V gene data show CDR1 as MDHEN and CDR2 as SYDVKM. The CDR3 loop is CASSGSVSADTQYF. CDR3 DNA: TGTGCCAGCAGTGGGAGCGTTAGCGCAGATACGCAGTATTTT.

The table lists this clone with a few counts. The chain links TRBV4-3 to TRBJ1-2; no clear D. Germline V gene lookup returns CDR1 LGHNA and CDR2 YSLEER. There are 18 residues in the CDR3. Between the trimmed V and J ends, which lost 1 base and 1 base, there was a span of 19 bases. The DNA of the CDR3 is TGCGCCAGCAGCCAAGCGCGGACTGAGAAAGGCTATAACTATGGCTACACCTTC. Translation gives CASSQARTEKGYNYGYTF.

The chain uses TRBV3-1 (or the pseudogene TRBV3-2) and TRBJ2-1; 8 bases line up with TRBD1. This CDR3 comprises 16 residues. After removal of 1 base from V and 2 bases from J, the junction contained 4 bases not matched to a gene. The germline gives CDR1 LGHDT, CDR2 YNNKEL (reference sequence). CDR3 sequence (DNA): TGTGCCAGCAGCCAAGCGAGGACAGGGACCTACAATGAGCAGTTCTTC. Amino acids: CASSQARTGTYNEQFF.

This clone appeared a single time. CDR3 protein: CASRGIGGVQPQHF. The CDR3, as DNA: TGTGCCAGTAGAGGAATCGGCGGGGTACAGCCCCAGCATTTT. This chain connects TRBV19 to TRBJ1-5; the D is unclear. The CDR3 has 14 amino acids. The V and J ends lost 6 bases and 7 bases respectively, with 16 bases between them. Germline CDR1 reads LNHDA; CDR2 reads SQIVND (reference sequence).